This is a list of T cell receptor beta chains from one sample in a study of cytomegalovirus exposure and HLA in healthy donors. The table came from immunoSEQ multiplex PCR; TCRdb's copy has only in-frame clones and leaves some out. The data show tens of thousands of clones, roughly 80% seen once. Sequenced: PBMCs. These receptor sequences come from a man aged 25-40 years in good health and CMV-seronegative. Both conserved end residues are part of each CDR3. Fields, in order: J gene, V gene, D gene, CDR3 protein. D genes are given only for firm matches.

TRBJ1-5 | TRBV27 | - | CASSLLPGEPQHF
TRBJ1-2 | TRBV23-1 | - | CASSPRNVYGYTF
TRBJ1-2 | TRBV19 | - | CASSIGGGSNYGYTF
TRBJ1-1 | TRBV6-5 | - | CASSYSFPAGHPWTFF
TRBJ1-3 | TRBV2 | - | CASMRTELSSGNTIYF
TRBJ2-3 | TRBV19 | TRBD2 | CASARRAGGYTDTQYF
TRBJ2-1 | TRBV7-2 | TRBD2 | CASSPGPGGREQFF
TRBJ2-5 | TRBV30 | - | CAWGRETQYF
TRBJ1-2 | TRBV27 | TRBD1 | CASSPGQERGYTF
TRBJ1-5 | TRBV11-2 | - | CASSQGRGRVGPQHF
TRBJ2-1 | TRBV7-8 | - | CASSLAGTGWFF
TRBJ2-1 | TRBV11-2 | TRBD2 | CASSPNPGLAGGQGFF
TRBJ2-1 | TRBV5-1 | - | CASTGTKTYNEQFF